One and the same sample provided the 27 T cell receptor beta chains below, sequenced in a study of cytomegalovirus exposure and HLA in healthy donors (dated by TCRdb to about 2017). The method behind the library was the immunoSEQ multiplex PCR assay. For the multiplex PCR, a mixture combining 60 forward primers for TCR Vbeta segments and 13 reverse primers for TCR Jbeta segments was used. Imported from immuneACCESS, the table was reduced by TCRdb to in-frame sequences with V and J called. These copies leave out some clones; in studies compared against another copy, an unresolved V gene accounts for under half, and the cause of the remainder is not known. This sample holds approximately 190,000 clones; roughly 81% were observed only once. The ten largest account for approximately 2% of the sample. Sequences were obtained from PBMCs. These receptors were collected from a woman in her 30s in good health and CMV-seropositive.

The chain uses TRBV5-5 and TRBJ1-2, with D perhaps TRBD1 (5 bases). This CDR3 has 14 residues. V was shortened by 3 bases and J by 5 bases, with 14 bases between the two germline ends. Germline CDR1 SGHKS, CDR2 YYEKEE (reference sequence). CDR3 DNA sequence: TGTGCCAGCAGCTCTTTGTCTGGGGGGTATGGCTACACCTTC. Its protein is CASSSLSGGYGYTF.

The chain combines TRBV5-8 with TRBJ2-5, with TRBD2 matching 13 bases. The V segment lost 7 bases and the J segment 4 bases; nucleotides outside the gene matches: 7. CDR3 length: 15 residues. Germline V gene data show CDR1 as SGHTS and CDR2 as YDEGEE. This CDR3 is CASGSGLAGIETQYF. The CDR3 DNA is TGTGCCAGCGGCTCGGGACTAGCGGGGATAGAGACCCAGTACTTC.

The chain is built from TRBV28 and TRBJ2-7; possible D gene TRBD1, 6 bases. Germline CDR1 is MDHEN and CDR2 is SYDVKM. Trimming shortened V by 6 bases and J by 0 bases, and 15 bases separated the two germline ends. The CDR3 contains 15 residues. CDR3 sequence reads: CASRPATGSSYEQYF. The DNA of the CDR3 is TGTGCCAGCAGACCTGCGACAGGTTCCTCCTACGAGCAGTACTTC. The entire variable domain, with the rest obtained from reference TRBV28 and TRBJ2-7, is as follows: DVKVTQSSRYLVKRTGEKVFLECVQDMDHENMFWYRQDPGLGLRLIYFSYDVKMKEKGDIPEGYSVSREKKERFSLILESASTNQTSMYLCASRPATGSSYEQYFGPGTRLTVT.

V usage is TRBV6-5 and J usage is TRBJ1-2; TRBD1 might be the D (5 bases). Trimming took 6 bases from V and 8 from J, leaving 16 bases between them. The germline gives CDR1 MNHEY, CDR2 SVGAGI. The CDR3 length is 13 residues. CDR3 in DNA: TGTGCCAGCAGCATGGACACGCTCAACGGCTACACCTTC. Translation gives CASSMDTLNGYTF.

This chain joins TRBV28 and TRBJ1-2, with D possibly TRBD1 on 6 matching bases. V was clipped by 4 bases and J by 2 bases, with 11 bases between them. Germline V gene data show CDR1 as MDHEN and CDR2 as SYDVKM. The CDR3 is 14 amino acids. The CDR3, as DNA: TGTGCCAGCAGTTCGACCCAGGGGAACTATGGCTACACCTTC. Translating it yields CASSSTQGNYGYTF.

The CDR3 DNA follows: TGTGCCAGTAGCAAAAAACCTGCGCTGGGGCTAGCGGGAGGCGCCTACGAGCAGTACTTC. As protein: CASSKKPALGLAGGAYEQYF. The V call is TRBV19, the J call TRBJ2-7, with 11 bases identical to TRBD2. The germline CDR1 and CDR2 sequences are LNHDA and SQIVND (reference sequence). The junction had 21 bases not matched to a gene; V was cut back by 6 bases and J by 2 bases. CDR3 length: 20 amino acids.

This chain links TRBV19 with TRBJ1-5, with no clear D. The CDR3 sequence is 14 residues long. Per the germline V gene, CDR1 is LNHDA and CDR2 is SQIVND (reference sequence). V was cut by 7 bases and J by 7 bases, with 17 bases left in between. CDR3 in amino acids: CASNLGGLAQPQHF. DNA for the CDR3: TGTGCCAGTAACCTAGGAGGCCTAGCACAGCCCCAGCATTTT.

The rearrangement links TRBV19 to TRBJ1-2; 7 nucleotides align to TRBD1. The CDR3 is 13 residues long. Germline V gene data show CDR1 as LNHDA and CDR2 as SQIVND (reference sequence). J gave up 4 bases and V 10 bases, and 9 bases lay outside the gene matches. CDR3: CATVRGLGYGYTF. The CDR3 DNA is TGTGCCACCGTGAGGGGGCTGGGCTATGGCTACACCTTC. Full variable domain (missing parts from reference TRBV19 and TRBJ1-2): DGGITQSPKYLFRKEGQNVTLSCEQNLNHDAMYWYRQDPGQGLRLIYYSQIVNDFQKGDIAEGYSVSREKKESFPLTVTSAQKNPTAFYLCATVRGLGYGYTFGSGTRLTVV.

This sequence joins TRBV6-6 and TRBJ1-3, with D possibly matching TRBD1 (5 bases). The V and J ends lost 6 bases and 0 bases respectively, with 12 bases between them. Germline CDR1 reads MNHNY; CDR2 reads SVGAGI (reference sequence). This CDR3 has 15 residues. CDR3 sequence: CASRPQGLSGNTIYF. CDR3 coding DNA: TGTGCCAGCAGGCCCCAGGGACTCTCTGGAAACACCATATATTTT.

This chain links TRBV5-6 with TRBJ1-4; D call uncertain. The germline V gene encodes CDR1 SGHDT and CDR2 YYEEEE. Between the trimmed V and J ends, which lost 1 base and 6 bases, there was a span of 4 bases. This CDR3 region has 12 residues. CDR3: CASSLRHEKLFF. DNA of the CDR3: TGTGCCAGCAGCTTGCGTCATGAAAAACTGTTTTTT.

The V call is TRBV9, the J call TRBJ1-1; no firm D call. CDR3 length: 11 amino acids. Germline values: CDR1 SGDLS, CDR2 YYNGEE. Trimming stripped 5 bases from V and 5 bases from J, with 7 bases between. The CDR3 coding sequence is TGTGCCAGCAGGAGGGTGACTGAAGCTTTCTTT. Translation: CASRRVTEAFF.

The V call is TRBV28, the J call TRBJ1-4, with TRBD1 identical over 7 bases. The ends lost 4 bases at V and 10 bases at J; junction bases unmatched: 15. Germline V lookup: CDR1 MDHEN, CDR2 SYDVKM. This CDR3 contains 16 residues. CDR3 in amino acids: CASSSPGQLVFGKLFF. The CDR3 coding sequence is TGTGCCAGCAGTTCCCCGGGACAGTTGGTTTTTGGAAAACTGTTTTTT.

The V and J genes are TRBV28 and TRBJ1-1; perhaps TRBD1 as D (5 bases). There are 14 residues in the CDR3. Trimming cost V 1 base and J 1 base, with 7 bases left between them. CDR1 is MDHEN, CDR2 SYDVKM, per germline. The CDR3 sequence: CASSLSGENTEAFF. The CDR3 DNA follows: TGTGCCAGCAGTTTATCGGGGGAGAACACTGAAGCTTTCTTT.

J is TRBJ1-2 and V is TRBV9; perhaps TRBD1 as D (6 bases). The V gene lost 0 bases and the J gene lost 5 bases, with 11 bases spanning the gap. The CDR3 contains 14 residues. Germline CDR1 and CDR2: SGDLS and YYNGEE. The CDR3 sequence: CASSVGTAIYGYTF. DNA of the CDR3: TGTGCCAGCAGCGTAGGGACAGCTATATATGGCTACACCTTC. Full variable domain (missing parts from reference TRBV9 and TRBJ1-2): DSGVTQTPKHLITATGQRVTLRCSPRSGDLSVYWYQQSLDQGLQFLIQYYNGEERAKGNILERFSAQQFPDLHSELNLSSLELGDSALYFCASSVGTAIYGYTFGSGTRLTVV.

The DNA of the CDR3 is TGTGCCAGCAGTTTTAATAGTCTCGATACGCAGTATTTT. It is translated as CASSFNSLDTQYF. The chain couples TRBV27 to TRBJ2-3; D is undetermined. This CDR3 is built from 13 residues. The germline gives CDR1 MNHEY, CDR2 SMNVEV (reference sequence). Trimming pared 3 bases from V and 6 bases from J, leaving 10 bases between.

The chain is built from TRBV28 and TRBJ2-6; D is perhaps TRBD1 (6 bases). Trimming took off 5 bases at V and 0 bases at J, with 11 bases between the two ends. Per germline, CDR1 MDHEN and CDR2 SYDVKM. The CDR3 runs 16 residues. CDR3 residues: CASSVRGSSGANVLTF. The CDR3 DNA is TGTGCCAGCAGTGTAAGGGGGTCCTCTGGGGCCAACGTCCTGACTTTC.

This sequence joins TRBV28 and TRBJ2-7; D gene ambiguous. Trimming shortened V by 7 bases and J by 0 bases, and 10 bases separated the two germline ends. Germline V gene data show CDR1 as MDHEN and CDR2 as SYDVKM. The CDR3 spans 13 residues. CDR3 sequence (DNA): TGTGCCAGCATTAAAGACTCCTCCTACGAGCAGTACTTC. Protein: CASIKDSSYEQYF.

The chain combines TRBV28 with TRBJ1-1; D is ambiguous. V dropped 3 bases and J dropped 4 bases, with 15 bases sitting between them. Germline V gives CDR1 MDHEN, CDR2 SYDVKM. The CDR3 loop spans 15 amino acids. The CDR3 region is CASSFLTSRVTEAFF. CDR3 nucleotides: TGTGCCAGCAGTTTCTTAACCTCTCGGGTCACTGAAGCTTTCTTT.

The rearrangement links TRBV5-6 to TRBJ2-3; 13 bases are a match to TRBD2. This CDR3 region has 18 residues. The V gene end was trimmed by 4 bases and the J gene end by 2 bases; junction bases not matched to a gene: 10. Germline loops: CDR1 SGHDT, CDR2 YYEEEE. The CDR3 protein is CASSPGWTSGSSTDTQYF. DNA for the CDR3: TGTGCCAGCAGCCCTGGTTGGACTAGCGGGAGTTCCACAGATACGCAGTATTTT.

The rearrangement uses TRBV30 and TRBJ2-5; 7 nucleotides align to TRBD2. The CDR3 is made up of 14 amino acids. Germline trimming cut 2 bases from V and 1 base from J; bases unmatched to any gene: 4. The germline V gene encodes CDR1 GTSNPN and CDR2 SVGIG (reference sequence). This chain's CDR3 is CAWSHGTTQETQYF. CDR3 sequence (DNA): TGTGCCTGGAGTCACGGGACTACCCAAGAGACCCAGTACTTC.

The chain links TRBV14 to TRBJ2-7; TRBD2 matches 11 bases. From germline, CDR1 is SGHDN and CDR2 FVKESK. J gave up 3 bases and V 1 base, and 2 bases lay outside the gene matches. The CDR3 spans 15 residues. The CDR3 bases are TGTGCCAGCAGCCAAGGACTAGCGGGGTACTACGAGCAGTACTTC. Translated, it gives CASSQGLAGYYEQYF.

This clone was picked up a small number of times. The V call is TRBV13, the J call TRBJ2-3; tentative D call: TRBD2 (5 bases). There are 12 residues in the CDR3. Germline loops: CDR1 PRHDT, CDR2 FYEKMQ (reference sequence). Trimming pared 5 bases from V and 6 bases from J, leaving 9 bases between. The CDR3 loop is CASSLGEDTQYF. The CDR3 nucleotides are TGTGCCAGCAGCCTCGGGGAGGATACGCAGTATTTT.

This sequence joins TRBV5-1 and TRBJ2-7; 9 nucleotides line up with TRBD2. The V gene's germline CDR1 is SGHRS and CDR2 YFSETQ. This CDR3 is built from 15 residues. Trimming cost V 9 bases and J 0 bases; bases outside gene matches: 10. CDR3 sequence reads: CATARSSGSSYEQYF. Written as DNA, the CDR3 is TGCGCCACCGCAAGAAGTAGCGGGAGCTCCTACGAGCAGTACTTC.

CDR3 coding DNA: TGTGCCAGCTCACCTGCGGCGGGAGGCCCCTACGAGCAGTACTTC. Residues: CASSPAAGGPYEQYF. The chain couples TRBV18 to TRBJ2-7; TRBD2 matches at 8 bases. V lost 3 bases to trimming and J lost 2 bases; unmatched junction nucleotides: 6. CDR1 KGHSH and CDR2 LQKENI come from the germline V gene. The CDR3 contains 15 residues.

The V call is TRBV7-3, the J call TRBJ2-5; a possible D gene is TRBD2 (5 bases). Trimming took 3 bases from V and 4 from J, leaving 15 bases between them. The CDR3 is made up of 15 amino acids. Germline assignment: CDR1 SGHTA and CDR2 FQGTGA. DNA of the CDR3: TGTGCCAGCAGCTTTGATGGGAGTGCTGGAGAGACCCAGTACTTC. Protein: CASSFDGSAGETQYF. Full variable domain (outside the CDR3, taken from reference TRBV7-3 and TRBJ2-5): GAGVSQTPSNKVTEKGKYVELRCDPISGHTALYWYRQSLGQGPEFLIYFQGTGAADDSGLPNDRFFAVRPEGSVSTLKIQRTERGDSAVYLCASSFDGSAGETQYFGPGTRLLVL.

V gene TRBV6-5 combines with J gene TRBJ2-1, with a possible D match to TRBD1 (6 bases). The germline V and J ends were trimmed by 5 bases and 3 bases, with 11 bases remaining between them. CDR1 is MNHEY and CDR2 is SVGAGI in the germline V gene. This CDR3 contains 14 residues. CDR3 DNA sequence: TGTGCCAGCAGTCTACGGGACATCTACAATGAGCAGTTCTTC. Translating it yields CASSLRDIYNEQFF.

V gene TRBV28 combines with J gene TRBJ1-2, with TRBD1 matching over 7 bases. The V and J ends lost 2 bases and 2 bases, in that order; junction bases with no gene match: 5. The CDR3 runs 15 residues. Germline assignment: CDR1 MDHEN and CDR2 SYDVKM. CDR3 nucleotides: TGTGCCAGCAGTTTACTCCGGACAGGAAACTATGGCTACACCTTC. Its translation: CASSLLRTGNYGYTF.